This T cell receptor delta chain was retrieved from a study of gammadelta T cells in human blood (dated by TCRdb to between 2020 and 2021). On the study overall, not on this receptor specifically: According to the study, polyclonal expansion of innate gamma-delta T cells immediately after birth appeared to be driven by microbial exposure.

The germline V gene specifies GEAIGNYY as CDR1 and EKD as CDR2. The CDR3 sequence holds 19 residues, the cysteine and phenylalanine included. Only the CDR3 region is kept as DNA, spanning 57 bases read in frame from base 1. The germline V and J ends show losses of 1 base and 1 base respectively, and no gene match explains 9 bases of the junction. About this clone: The antigen it binds to is not known. A read error likely explains this, since a far larger clone differs by one base.

Libraries were built with RT-PCR. This sample was sequenced with an Illumina MiSeq. Identical DNA sequences were merged into single rows after TCRdb reprocessed the public reads with CATT. Present in this sample are around 990 delta-chain clones, 18% of which were seen just once. Clones ranked in the top ten supply about 15% of the sample. The origin of this receptor is a human fetus. The V gene is TRDV2 and the J gene is TRDJ3; a stretch of 7 junction bases matches TRDD3. The J gene, left out of TCRdb, was set here by checking the DNA against germline. Sample: Vgamma9Vdelta2 gamma-delta T cells from fetal blood. The nucleotide sequence reads as follows: TGTGCCTGTGACACAGTACTGGGGAAGAGTTCCTGGGACACCCGACAGATGTTTTTC. It codes for CACDTVLGKSSWDTRQMFF.